This T cell receptor beta chain stems from a study of cytomegalovirus exposure and HLA in healthy donors. The overall study: Early released data comprised tens of millions of unique TCRs from HLA-typed donors.

This CDR3 region has 13 residues. The V gene's germline CDR1 is ENHRY and CDR2 SYGVKD. V was shortened by 0 bases and J by 6 bases, with 8 bases between the two germline ends. Donors had nominal health at sampling but likely had unrecorded immune exposures. The PCR made use of 60 Vbeta and 13 Jbeta primers. The table came from immunoSEQ multiplex PCR; TCRdb's copy has only in-frame clones and leaves some out. The sample gives more than 80,000 clones, less than 80% of which show up once; 15% is in the top ten. General study findings and limits: TCR beta sequences reportedly predicted the HLA-A and HLA-B alleles of most subjects accurately. Prior analysis indicated that the majority of TCR beta V segments exhibited productivity approximately 90% or approximately 30% of the time.

As concerns this clone: The antigen remains unidentified.

The clonotype was recovered from a woman aged 40 to 50 in good health and CMV-seropositive. This sequence joins TRBV10-3 and TRBJ1-2; unclear D gene. The specimen was PBMCs. The CDR3 nucleotides read TGTGCCATCAGTGAGTCTGCCCAGGATGGCTACACCTTC. Amino acids: CAISESAQDGYTF.